This TCR beta chain was identified during a study of blood T cell dynamics during melanoma immunotherapy. The protocol was immunoSEQ multiplex PCR, while the TCRdb copy is restricted to in-frame clones and leaves out a portion. The sample consists of roughly 15,000 clones, 87% of them appearing once. This clone was detected once. Time point given: week 3, after first cycle of checkpoint inhibitor. In germline, CDR1 is MNHEY, CDR2 SVGAGI. The CDR3 has 15 amino acids. This specimen consisted of blood, obtained from a patient treated with checkpoint blockade. The receptor was derived from a human donor with melanoma. The genes are TRBV6-5 and TRBJ2-5, with 9 bases fitting TRBD1. The J call may be incorrect, as the DNA end agrees better with TRBJ2-7. The CDR3 reads CASSLGGTGTYEQYF. For the CDR3, the DNA is TGTGCCAGCAGCCTAGGCGGGACAGGGACCTACGAGCAGTACTTC.